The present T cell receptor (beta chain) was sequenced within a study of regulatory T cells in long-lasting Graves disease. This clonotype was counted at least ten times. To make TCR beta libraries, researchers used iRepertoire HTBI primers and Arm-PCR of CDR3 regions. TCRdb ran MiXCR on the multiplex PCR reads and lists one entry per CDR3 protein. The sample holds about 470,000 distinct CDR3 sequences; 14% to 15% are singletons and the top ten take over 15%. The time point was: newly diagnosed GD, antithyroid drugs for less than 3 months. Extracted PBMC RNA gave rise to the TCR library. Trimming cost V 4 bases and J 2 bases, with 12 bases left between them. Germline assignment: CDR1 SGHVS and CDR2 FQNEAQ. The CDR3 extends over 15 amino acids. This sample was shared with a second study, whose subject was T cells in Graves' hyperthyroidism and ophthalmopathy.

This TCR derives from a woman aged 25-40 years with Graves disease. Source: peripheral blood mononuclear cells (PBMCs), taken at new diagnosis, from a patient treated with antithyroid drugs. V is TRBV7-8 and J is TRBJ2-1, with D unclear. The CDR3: CASSSTMGTYNEQFF. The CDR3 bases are TGTGCCAGCAGCTCCACGATGGGCACCTACAATGAGCAGTTCTTC.